The clone carrying this T cell receptor beta chain occurred a few times. In the original workflow: Nucleated cell number was recorded as an estimate derived from reference gene primer amplification. Sequencing used immunoSEQ multiplex PCR; TCRdb keeps in-frame clones, though not all of them. V and J calls and clone size are as listed in that table; D and trimming were resolved from the DNA. The top ten clones hold around 2.2% of a sample with some 250,000 clones, 86% of them seen once. V lost 4 bases to trimming and J lost 0 bases; unmatched junction nucleotides: 19. The CDR3 has 20 residues. Germline V gene sequence: CDR1 SGDLS, CDR2 YYNGEE. This sample is drawn from a study of blood T cell repertoires in COVID-19. Whole-study context: Samples taken during acute and convalescent COVID-19 were collected in the United States, Italy and Spain. PBMCs, B-cell-depleted T cells, or T cells were the source of the cDNA or gDNA that made up the material.

This sequence joins TRBV9 and TRBJ2-7, with TRBD2 identical over 10 bases. This TCR came from a man between 25 and 39 years old who had recovered from COVID-19. Source material: peripheral blood. CDR3 residues: CASSPQVGASGGLSSYEQYF. CDR3 nucleotides: TGTGCCAGCAGCCCCCAAGTTGGGGCTAGCGGGGGCCTAAGCTCCTACGAGCAGTACTTC.